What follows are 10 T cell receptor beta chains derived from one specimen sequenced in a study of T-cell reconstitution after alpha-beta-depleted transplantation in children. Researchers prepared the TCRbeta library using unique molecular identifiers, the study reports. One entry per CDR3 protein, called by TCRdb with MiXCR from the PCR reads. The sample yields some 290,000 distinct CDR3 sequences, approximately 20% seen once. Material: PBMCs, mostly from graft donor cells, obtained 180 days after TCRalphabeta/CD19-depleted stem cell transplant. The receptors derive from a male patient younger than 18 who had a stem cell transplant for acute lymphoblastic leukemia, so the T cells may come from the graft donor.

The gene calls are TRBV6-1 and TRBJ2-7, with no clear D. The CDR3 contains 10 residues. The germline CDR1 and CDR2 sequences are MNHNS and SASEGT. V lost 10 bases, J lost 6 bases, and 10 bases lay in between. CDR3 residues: CATGRCEQYF. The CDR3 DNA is TGTGCCACCGGACGGTGCGAGCAGTACTTC.

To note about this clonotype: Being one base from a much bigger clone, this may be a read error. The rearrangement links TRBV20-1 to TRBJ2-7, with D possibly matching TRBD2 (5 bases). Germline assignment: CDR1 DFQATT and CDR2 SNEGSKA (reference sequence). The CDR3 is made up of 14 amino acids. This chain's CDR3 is CSARSGFSSYEQHF. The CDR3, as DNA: TGCAGTGCTCGGAGCGGATTCAGCTCCTACGAGCAGCACTTC.

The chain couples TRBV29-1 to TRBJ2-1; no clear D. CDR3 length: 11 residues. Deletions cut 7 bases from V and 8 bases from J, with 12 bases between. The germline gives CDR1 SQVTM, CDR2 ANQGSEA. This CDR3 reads CSALPTDEQFF. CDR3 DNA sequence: TGCAGCGCCCTCCCTACCGATGAGCAGTTCTTC.

The CDR3 protein is CASSDRGRFYGYTF. The CDR3 DNA sequence: TGTGCCAGCAGTGACAGGGGGCGCTTTTATGGCTACACCTTC. The chain is built from TRBV12-3 or TRBV12-4 and TRBJ1-2; TRBD1 matches at 10 bases. The CDR3 length is 14 residues. Trimming removed 5 bases from V and 5 bases from J; junction bases left unmatched: 5.

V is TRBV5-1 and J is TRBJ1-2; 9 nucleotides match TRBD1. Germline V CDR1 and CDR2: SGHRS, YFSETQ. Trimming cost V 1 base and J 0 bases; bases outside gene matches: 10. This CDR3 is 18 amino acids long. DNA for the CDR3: TGCGCCAGCAGCTTGAAAAGGACAGGGGCCCCTCCTAACTATGGCTACACCTTC. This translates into CASSLKRTGAPPNYGYTF.

CDR3 nucleotide sequence: TGTGCCAGCAGCAAAGTTTGTCCACGTCGTTTCAACACCGGGGAGCTGTTTTTT. It yields the protein CASSKVCPRRFNTGELFF. The V call is TRBV21-1, the J call TRBJ2-2; TRBD1 reflects the table's D call only, with no check against the DNA. TRBV21-1 is a pseudogene. The CDR3 has 18 residues.

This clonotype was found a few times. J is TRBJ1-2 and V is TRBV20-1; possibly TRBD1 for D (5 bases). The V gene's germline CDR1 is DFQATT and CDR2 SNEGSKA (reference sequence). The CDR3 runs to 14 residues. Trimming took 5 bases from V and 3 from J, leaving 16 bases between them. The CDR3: CSALPGRTYYGYTF. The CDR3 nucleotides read TGCAGTGCTCTACCGGGACGGACATACTATGGCTACACCTTC.

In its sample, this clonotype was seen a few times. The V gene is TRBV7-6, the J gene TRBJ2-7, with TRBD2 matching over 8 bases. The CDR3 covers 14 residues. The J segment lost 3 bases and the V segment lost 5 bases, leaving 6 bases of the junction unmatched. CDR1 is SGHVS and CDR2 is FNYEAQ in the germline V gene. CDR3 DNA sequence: TGTGCCAGCAGCCAGATGGGGACTAGCTACGAGCAGTACTTC. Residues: CASSQMGTSYEQYF.

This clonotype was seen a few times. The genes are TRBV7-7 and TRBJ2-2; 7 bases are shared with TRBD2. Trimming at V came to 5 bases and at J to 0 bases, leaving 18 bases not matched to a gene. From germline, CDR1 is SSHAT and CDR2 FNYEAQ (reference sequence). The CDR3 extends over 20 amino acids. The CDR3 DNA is TGTGCCAGCAGCGGTCGGGACTACAGCCGGGCATTAGCGAACACCGGGGAGCTGTTTTTT. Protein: CASSGRDYSRALANTGELFF.

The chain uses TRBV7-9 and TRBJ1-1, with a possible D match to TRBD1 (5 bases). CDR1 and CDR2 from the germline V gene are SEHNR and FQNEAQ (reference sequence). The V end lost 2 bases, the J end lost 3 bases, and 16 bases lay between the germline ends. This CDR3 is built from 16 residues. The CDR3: CASSLPGLRDDTEAFF. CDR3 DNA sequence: TGTGCCAGCAGCTTACCAGGGCTCAGGGATGACACTGAAGCTTTCTTT.